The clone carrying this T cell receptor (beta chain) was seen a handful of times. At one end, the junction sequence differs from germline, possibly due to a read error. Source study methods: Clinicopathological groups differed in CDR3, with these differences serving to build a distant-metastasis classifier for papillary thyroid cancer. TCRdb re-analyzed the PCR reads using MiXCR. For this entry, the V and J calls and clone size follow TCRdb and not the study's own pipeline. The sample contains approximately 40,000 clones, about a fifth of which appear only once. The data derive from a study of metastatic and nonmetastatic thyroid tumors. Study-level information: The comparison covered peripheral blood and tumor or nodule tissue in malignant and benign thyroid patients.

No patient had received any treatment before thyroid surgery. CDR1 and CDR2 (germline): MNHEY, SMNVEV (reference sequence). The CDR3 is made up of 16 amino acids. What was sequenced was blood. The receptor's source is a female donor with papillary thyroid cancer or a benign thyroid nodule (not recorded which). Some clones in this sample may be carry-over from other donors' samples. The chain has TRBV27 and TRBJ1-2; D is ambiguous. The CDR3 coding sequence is TGTGCCATCAGTTTCTTTCCCCCCCTGGGAAACTATGGCTACACCTTC. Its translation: CAISFFPPLGNYGYTF.